This entry concerns a single T cell receptor beta chain. The sample comes from a study of T cell changes during pregnancy in multiple sclerosis. The repertoire was sequenced with immunoSEQ multiplex PCR; TCRdb's copy has only in-frame clones and lacks some. This sample has tens of thousands of clones, with about 92% found just once. Trimming removed 8 bases from V and 0 bases from J; junction bases left unmatched: 8. The CDR3 extends over 15 amino acids. CDR1 MNHEY and CDR2 SVGAGI come from the germline V gene. The source material was peripheral blood, sampled in the third trimester of pregnancy. J is TRBJ2-3 and V is TRBV6-5; TRBD2 matches 7 bases. The TCR originated in a female donor in good health, enrolled as a control in a pregnancy study. The DNA of the CDR3 is TGTGCCAGCGGATGGGGGGGGTCTAGCACAGATACGCAGTATTTT. Translating gives CASGWGGSSTDTQYF.